This TCR beta chain appears in the sequencing data of a study of cytomegalovirus exposure and HLA in healthy donors. Study-wide points: A few of the chains that were CMV-associated were confirmed in vitro to be specific for CMV antigens.

A remark on this clone: The antigen remains unidentified.

Germline CDR1 is WNHNN and CDR2 is SYGVQD (reference sequence). Trimming at V came to 6 bases and at J to 3 bases, leaving 2 bases not matched to a gene. The CDR3 runs 14 residues. Separate from the roughly 720-subject first cohort, the roughly 110-subject validation cohort was the one that the donors belonged to. Sequencing used immunoSEQ multiplex PCR; TCRdb keeps in-frame clones, though not all of them. The repertoire holds some 240,000 clones, with less than 85% as singletons. V usage is TRBV10-1 and J usage is TRBJ2-2; 9 nucleotides match TRBD2. This clonotype was obtained from a woman in her late teens or twenties in good health and CMV-seronegative. Sequencing was done on a sample of PBMCs. CDR3 DNA sequence: TGCGCCAGCAGCTTAGCGGGGGACACCGGGGAGCTGTTTTTT. Protein sequence: CASSLAGDTGELFF.